These T cell receptor beta chains were read from a single sample in a study of patients and donors after allogeneic stem cell transplantation. TCRdb reprocessed the RT-PCR reads via MiXCR and lists one record per CDR3 protein. The sample consists of a few hundred thousand distinct CDR3 sequences, 11% to 15% of them appearing once. The sample taken for sequencing was blood, either unsorted or a sorted T cell fraction (not recorded which). These receptors all come from a human donor who was either an allogeneic HSCT recipient or a stem cell or donor lymphocyte infusion donor (not recorded which). It is not recorded whose cells these are; they may come from a transplant donor. Both conserved end residues are trimmed from each CDR3. A D gene is named only where the DNA matches it firmly.

v_gene,d_gene,CDR3aa
TRBV6-6,-,ASSYVDRGEAF
TRBV20-1,-,SAPLTSGFYNEQF
TRBV25-1,TRBD1,ASSESRGNNYGYT
TRBV11-2,TRBD2,ASSLGKSTSGRSYNEQF
TRBV7-9,TRBD1,ASNPDRGNYGYT
TRBV12-3/TRBV12-4,-,ASSLRVWGYT
TRBV7-2,-,ASSLTDGPNYGYT
TRBV6-1,-,ASSKDTANPLYGYT
TRBV10-3,TRBD2,AIRPPSGGASEQF
TRBV2,-,ASKEVPGNQPQH
TRBV5-1,-,ASSRPRGETQY
TRBV5-1,-,ASSELTGKNTEAF
TRBV6-1,-,ASSPSKGDTGELF
TRBV12-3/TRBV12-4,TRBD2,ASRKGLAGGPTQETQY
TRBV2,-,ASSMRENTQGGYT
TRBV30,-,AWRVQGTGHTEAF
TRBV20-1,TRBD1,SASQGARYNEQF
TRBV6-1,TRBD2,ASSEGVSSGRALGYEQY
TRBV7-9,TRBD2,ASSSSGGWNEQF
TRBV12-3/TRBV12-4,-,ASSSGGGPYEQY
TRBV7-3,TRBD2,ASSSGLGGEQF
TRBV20-1,-,SANRMGGSYEQY
TRBV4-2,-,ASSQDSFNQPQH
TRBV20-1,-,SARLRNTQY
TRBV4-2,-,ASSQVGGTAYEQY
TRBV6-2/TRBV6-3,-,ASSYRASRSYEQY
TRBV7-2,-,ASSLPPAGSTEAF
TRBV6-1,TRBD1,ASRNLAPTGTAQETQY
TRBV20-1,-,SATRDWYNEQL
TRBV15,TRBD2,ATSRGGGSYNEQF
TRBV7-8,TRBD1,ASSFGQGRTETQY
TRBV6-6,-,ASSYGAREH
TRBV7-8,-,ASSPGVRETQY
TRBV14,-,ASSQGSYTEAF
TRBV20-1,-,SAPLLRGEQY
TRBV3-1,TRBD2,ASSRGLAEWGDEQF
TRBV12-3/TRBV12-4,-,ASSLETSNSPLH
TRBV7-6,-,ASSQSTSQETQY
TRBV20-1,TRBD1,SAGGKGQQPQH
TRBV7-7,TRBD2,ASSLGLAGDETQY
TRBV20-1,TRBD2,SARDSGAGDTQY